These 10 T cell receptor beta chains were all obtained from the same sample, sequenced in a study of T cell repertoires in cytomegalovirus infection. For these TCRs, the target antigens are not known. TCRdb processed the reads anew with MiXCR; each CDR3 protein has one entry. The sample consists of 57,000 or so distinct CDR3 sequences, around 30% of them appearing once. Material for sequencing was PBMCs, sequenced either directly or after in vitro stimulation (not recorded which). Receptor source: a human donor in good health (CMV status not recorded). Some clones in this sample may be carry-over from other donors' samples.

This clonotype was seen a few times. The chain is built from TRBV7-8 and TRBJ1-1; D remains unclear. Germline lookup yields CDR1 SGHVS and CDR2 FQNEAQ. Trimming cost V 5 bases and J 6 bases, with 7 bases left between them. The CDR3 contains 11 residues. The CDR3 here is CASSPVAEAFF. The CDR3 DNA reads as TGTGCCAGCAGCCCCGTCGCTGAAGCTTTCTTT.

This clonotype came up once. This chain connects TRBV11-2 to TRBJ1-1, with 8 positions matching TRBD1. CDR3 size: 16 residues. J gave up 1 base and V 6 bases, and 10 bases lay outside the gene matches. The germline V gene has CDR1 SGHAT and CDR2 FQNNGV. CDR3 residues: CASRQNDRGSNTEAFF. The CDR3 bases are TGTGCCAGCAGGCAAAACGACAGGGGATCGAACACTGAAGCTTTCTTT.

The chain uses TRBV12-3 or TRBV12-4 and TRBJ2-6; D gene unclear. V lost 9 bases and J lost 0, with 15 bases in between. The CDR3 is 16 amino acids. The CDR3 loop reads CARVRADSSGANVLTF. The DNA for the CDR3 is TGTGCCAGGGTCCGAGCCGACTCCTCTGGGGCCAACGTCCTGACTTTC.

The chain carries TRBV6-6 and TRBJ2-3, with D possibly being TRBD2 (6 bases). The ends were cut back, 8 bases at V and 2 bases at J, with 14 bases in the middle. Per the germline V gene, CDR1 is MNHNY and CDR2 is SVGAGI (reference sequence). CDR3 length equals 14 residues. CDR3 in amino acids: CASCLGGYTDTQYF. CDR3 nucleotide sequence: TGTGCCAGCTGTCTCGGGGGTTACACAGATACGCAGTATTTT.

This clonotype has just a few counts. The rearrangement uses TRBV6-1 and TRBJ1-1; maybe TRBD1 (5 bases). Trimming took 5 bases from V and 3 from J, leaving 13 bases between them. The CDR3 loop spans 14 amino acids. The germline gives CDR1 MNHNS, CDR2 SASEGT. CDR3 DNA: TGTGCCAGCAGTCTCCCTGGGGGGTACACTGAAGCTTTCTTT. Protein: CASSLPGGYTEAFF.

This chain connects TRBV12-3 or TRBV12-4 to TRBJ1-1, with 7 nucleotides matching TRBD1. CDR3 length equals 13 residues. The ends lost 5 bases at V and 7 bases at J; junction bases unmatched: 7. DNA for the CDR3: TGTGCCAGCAGTCCGGGACAGATGATTGAAGCTTTCTTT. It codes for CASSPGQMIEAFF.

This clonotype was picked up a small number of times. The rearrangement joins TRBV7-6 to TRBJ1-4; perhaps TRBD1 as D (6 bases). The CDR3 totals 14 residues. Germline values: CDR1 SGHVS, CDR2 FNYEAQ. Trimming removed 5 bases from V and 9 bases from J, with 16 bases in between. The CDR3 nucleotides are TGTGCCAGCAGCCCGGTCCGGGACACCAAAAAACTGTTTTTT. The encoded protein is CASSPVRDTKKLFF.

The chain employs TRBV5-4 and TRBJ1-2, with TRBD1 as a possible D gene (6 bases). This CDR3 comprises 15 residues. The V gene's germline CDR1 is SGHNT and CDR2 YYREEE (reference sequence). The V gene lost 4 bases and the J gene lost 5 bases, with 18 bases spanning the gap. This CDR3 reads CASSTSTGKGYGYTF. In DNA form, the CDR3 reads TGTGCCAGCAGCACGTCAACAGGGAAAGGATATGGCTACACCTTC.

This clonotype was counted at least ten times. CDR3 DNA: TGTGCCAGCAGCTTATTATCCCGCTATGGCTACACCTTC. As protein: CASSLLSRYGYTF. The chain employs TRBV7-2 and TRBJ1-2; D gene unclear. The V end was cut by 2 bases, the J end by 4 bases, with 8 bases between. This CDR3 is built from 13 residues. From germline, CDR1 is SGHTA and CDR2 FQGNSA. The whole variable domain, remainder taken from reference TRBV7-2 and TRBJ1-2, is GAGVSQSPSNKVTEKGKDVELRCDPISGHTALYWYRQSLGQGLEFLIYFQGNSAPDKSGLPSDRFSAERTGGSVSTLTIQRTQQEDSAVYLCASSLLSRYGYTFGSGTRLTVV.

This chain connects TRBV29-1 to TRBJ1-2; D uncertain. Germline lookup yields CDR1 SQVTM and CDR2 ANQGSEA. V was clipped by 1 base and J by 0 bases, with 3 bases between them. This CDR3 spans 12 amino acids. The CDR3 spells CSVEASNYGYTF. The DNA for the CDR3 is TGCAGCGTTGAAGCTTCTAACTATGGCTACACCTTC.